This T cell receptor (beta chain) was sequenced for a study of T cells after posttransplantation cyclophosphamide. Treatment was busulfan-fludarabine conditioning, a marrow graft, and cyclophosphamide on days +3 and +4. About this clone: Its antigen remains unidentified.

CDR1 SGHKS and CDR2 YYEKEE come from the germline V gene (reference sequence). The CDR3 is 14 residues long. Trimming removed 3 bases at V and 3 bases at J, with 10 bases between. The data were produced by immunoSEQ multiplex PCR, yet TCRdb's version contains in-frame clones alone and is incomplete. The sample carries just over 6,500 clones, 81% recorded once. Study-level results: TRB overlap between skin or GI tissue T cells and blood was limited. Recipient CMV seropositivity and CMV reactivation strongly tracked TRB clonality. Donor-recipient repertoire similarity was low at 1-2 months, rising over year one.

The TCR was taken from a female patient aged 45-65 years who received an allogeneic stem cell transplant from a related donor, was CMV-positive, and had no GVHD. Some T cells may be transferred from the graft donor. The sequences come from PBMCs, collected after allogeneic stem cell transplant with posttransplant cyclophosphamide. This chain connects TRBV5-5 to TRBJ1-5; the D gene is possibly TRBD1 (6 bases). This chain's CDR3 is CASSWGHSNQPQHF. The DNA for the CDR3 is TGTGCCAGCAGCTGGGGACATTCCAATCAGCCCCAGCATTTT.